Sequencing of this TCR beta chain was carried out in a study of Graves' ophthalmopathy and Graves' hyperthyroidism. Study background: Before any treatment was given, at initial diagnosis, peripheral blood was collected.

Broader study findings: Most expanded clonotypes from thyroid (those above 0.001 frequency) were also found in blood.

The evidence that diagnosis relied on was clinical symptoms, serum thyroxine, TRAb, thyroid ultrasound and orbital computed tomography. Turning to this clonotype: Its matching antigen is unknown.

The V gene end was trimmed by 0 bases and the J gene end by 6 bases; junction bases not matched to a gene: 9. CDR3 length: 16 residues. The germline V gene has CDR1 SGHRS and CDR2 YFSETQ. Amplification from RNA transcripts yielded the TCR beta CDR3 regions. After a first-round RT-PCR with HTBI primers, a second-round multiplex PCR was run. TCRdb reprocessed the multiplex PCR reads with MiXCR, giving one entry per CDR3 protein. The sample has about 170,000 distinct CDR3 sequences, 30% to 45% seen once. The gene calls are TRBV5-1 and TRBJ1-2; 9 nucleotides align to TRBD1. This sequence was found in a woman aged 40 to 55 with Graves' ophthalmopathy. Source material: peripheral blood. CDR3 nucleotide sequence: TGCGCCAGCAGCTTGGCTTTACTCCGGGACAGGGATGGCTACACCTTC. Its protein product is CASSLALLRDRDGYTF.